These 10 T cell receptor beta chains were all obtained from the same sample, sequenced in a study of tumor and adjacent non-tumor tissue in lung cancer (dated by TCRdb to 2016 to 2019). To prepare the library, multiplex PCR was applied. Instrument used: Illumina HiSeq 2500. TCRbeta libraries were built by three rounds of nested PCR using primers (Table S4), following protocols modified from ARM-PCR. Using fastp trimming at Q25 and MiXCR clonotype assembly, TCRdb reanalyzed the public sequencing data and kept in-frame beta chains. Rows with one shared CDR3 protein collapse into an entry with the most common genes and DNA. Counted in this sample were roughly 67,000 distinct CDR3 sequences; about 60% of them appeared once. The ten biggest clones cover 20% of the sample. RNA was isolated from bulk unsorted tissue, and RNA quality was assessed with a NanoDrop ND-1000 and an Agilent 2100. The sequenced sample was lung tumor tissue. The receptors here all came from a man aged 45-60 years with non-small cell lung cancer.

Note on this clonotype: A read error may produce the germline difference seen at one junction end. CDR3 protein: CPSSRDQMNTEAFF. The CDR3 nucleotides read TGTCCCAGCAGTCGGGACCAAATGAACACTGAAGCTTTCTTT. J is TRBJ1-1 and V is TRBV28; D may be TRBD1 (5 bases). This CDR3 region has 14 residues. Germline CDR1 MDHEN, CDR2 SYDVKM.

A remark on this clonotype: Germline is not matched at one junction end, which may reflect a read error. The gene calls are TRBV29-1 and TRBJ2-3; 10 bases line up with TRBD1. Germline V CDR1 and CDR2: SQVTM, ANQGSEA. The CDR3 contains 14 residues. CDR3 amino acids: CCVVDRGHLDTHYF. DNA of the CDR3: TGCTGTGTGGTCGACAGGGGGCATTTAGATACGCATTATTTT.

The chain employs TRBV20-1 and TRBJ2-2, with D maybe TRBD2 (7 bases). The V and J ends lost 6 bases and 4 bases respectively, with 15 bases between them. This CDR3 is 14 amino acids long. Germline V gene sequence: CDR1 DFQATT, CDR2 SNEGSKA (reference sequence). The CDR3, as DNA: TGCAGTGCAACAAGACGGGGGGCCACCGGGGAGCTGTTTTTT. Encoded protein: CSATRRGATGELFF.

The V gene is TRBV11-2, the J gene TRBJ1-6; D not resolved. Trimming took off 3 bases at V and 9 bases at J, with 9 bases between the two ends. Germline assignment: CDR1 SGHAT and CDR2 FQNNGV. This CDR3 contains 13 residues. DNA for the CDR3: TGTGCCAGCAGCTTTACAGCCGGTTCACCCCTCCACTTT. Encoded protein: CASSFTAGSPLHF. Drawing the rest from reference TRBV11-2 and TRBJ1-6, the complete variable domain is EAGVAQSPRYKIIEKRQSVAFWCNPISGHATLYWYQQILGQGPKLLIQFQNNGVVDDSQLPKDRFSAERLKGVDSTLKIQPAKLEDSAVYLCASSFTAGSPLHFGNGTRLTVT.

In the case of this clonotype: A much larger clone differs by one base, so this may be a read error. CDR3 region: CASSLRLEYGYAF. CDR3 in DNA: TGTGCCAGCAGCCTGCGACTGGAATATGGCTACGCCTTC. This rearrangement joins TRBV7-9 to TRBJ1-2, with D unclear. The CDR3 is made up of 13 amino acids. Germline V lookup: CDR1 SEHNR, CDR2 FQNEAQ (reference sequence).

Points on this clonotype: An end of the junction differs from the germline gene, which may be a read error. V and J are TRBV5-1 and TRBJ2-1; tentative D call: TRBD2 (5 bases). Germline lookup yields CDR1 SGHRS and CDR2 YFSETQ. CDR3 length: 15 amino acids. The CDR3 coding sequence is TGCGCCAGCTCCGGAGCGGCCCTCTCTGTAAATGAACAGTTCTTC. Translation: CASSGAALSVNEQFF.

CDR3 region: CASSLVDRGNSPLHF. Written as DNA, the CDR3 is TGTGCCAGCAGTTTGGTGGACAGGGGTAATTCACCCCTCCACTTT. The chain combines TRBV28 with TRBJ1-6; 9 bases match TRBD1. This CDR3 region has 15 residues. Germline assignment: CDR1 MDHEN and CDR2 SYDVKM. J was trimmed by 6 bases and V by 3 bases; bases with no gene match: 3.

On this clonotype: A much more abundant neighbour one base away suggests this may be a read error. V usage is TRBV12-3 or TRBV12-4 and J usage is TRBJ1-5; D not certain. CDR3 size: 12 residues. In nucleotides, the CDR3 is TGTGCCAACAGTTTAATGGCTCGGCCCCAGCATTTT. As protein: CANSLMARPQHF.

The CDR3 loop is CASSTRLARGYTNQETQYF. Written as DNA, the CDR3 is TGTGCCAGCAGTACGCGACTAGCGAGGGGCTATACGAACCAAGAGACCCAGTACTTC. This chain links TRBV28 with TRBJ2-5, with 8 bases lining up with TRBD2. This CDR3 is built from 19 residues. Germline V CDR1 and CDR2: MDHEN, SYDVKM. J gave up 0 bases and V 5 bases, and 17 bases lay outside the gene matches.

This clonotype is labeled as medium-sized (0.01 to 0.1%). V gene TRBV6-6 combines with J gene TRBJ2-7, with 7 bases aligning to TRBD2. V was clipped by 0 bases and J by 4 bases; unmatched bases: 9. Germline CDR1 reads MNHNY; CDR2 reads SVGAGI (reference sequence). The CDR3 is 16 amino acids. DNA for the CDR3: TGTGCCAGCAGTTACTCGAGGACTGGGGGAGGGTACGAGCAGTACTTC. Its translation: CASSYSRTGGGYEQYF.